The rows below give T cell receptor beta chains drawn from one sample of a study of cytomegalovirus exposure and HLA in healthy donors. TCRdb keeps only in-frame clones here, not all; method: immunoSEQ multiplex PCR. In total, the table holds about 200,000 clones. The sequencing sample was made of PBMCs. These receptor sequences come from a boy aged 5-17 years in good health and CMV-seronegative. CDR3s leave out the opening cysteine and the closing phenylalanine or tryptophan. The order of the fields is V gene, D gene, J gene, CDR3 protein. The D gene is left open where the match is weak.

TRBV6-1	.	TRBJ2-6	ASSGYGANVLT
TRBV5-4	.	TRBJ1-4	ASSLDLAGATNEKLF
TRBV2	TRBD1	TRBJ1-3	ASRVLTGASSGNTIY
TRBV15	.	TRBJ1-1	ATSREQGSLSTEAF
TRBV5-5	TRBD1	TRBJ1-6	ASSSPGQGFPLH
TRBV7-2	TRBD2	TRBJ2-7	ASSLGGKVYEQY
TRBV2	TRBD1	TRBJ2-1	ASSGDAGQGTDNEQF
TRBV7-2	TRBD1	TRBJ1-5	ASSLDVGQGAYQPQH
TRBV11-3	.	TRBJ2-3	ASSLDLADTQY
TRBV5-4	TRBD1	TRBJ1-1	ASSLDRGLNTEAF
TRBV10-1	.	TRBJ1-3	ASSGALLPGNTIY
TRBV7-6	TRBD1	TRBJ2-5	ASSLLDRGGETQY
TRBV27	TRBD1	.	ASSSPPRTGSYEQY
TRBV5-6	.	TRBJ2-1	ASSLQDYLTIEQF
TRBV7-3	.	TRBJ2-6	ASSPPTAGANVLT
TRBV5-1	.	TRBJ1-1	ASSYTLNTEAF
TRBV11-3	TRBD1	TRBJ2-1	ASSLTGGYNNEQF
TRBV4-1	TRBD2	TRBJ2-3	ASSQDPTSGGAGDTQY
TRBV7-3	.	TRBJ1-1	ASSTGNTEAF
TRBV28	.	TRBJ2-7	ASSLPGDYEQY
TRBV6-5	.	TRBJ2-3	ASSDLGGDTQY
TRBV28	.	TRBJ1-3	ASSLSLYTGRGNTIY
TRBV5-4	.	TRBJ1-1	ASSLGGEGTEAF
TRBV28	.	TRBJ1-2	ASVVGGEADLINYGYT
TRBV19	TRBD1	TRBJ1-3	ASRPDRAGNTIY